These 20 T cell receptor beta chains share one sample of origin, sequenced in a study of OX40 agonist ivuxolimab in advanced cancers. The table came from immunoSEQ multiplex PCR; TCRdb's copy has only in-frame clones and leaves some out. The data show 40,000 to 60,000 clones, 81% seen once. The sequences come from CD4+ or CD8+ T cells sorted from blood, collected in a trial of the OX40 agonist ivuxolimab. These receptors originate from an adult with an advanced solid tumor such as melanoma, head and neck, liver or kidney cancer.

The chain couples TRBV6-1 to TRBJ2-7; 11 nucleotides agree with TRBD2. The trim removed 6 bases at V and 3 bases at J, leaving 7 bases unmatched. The germline V gene encodes CDR1 MNHNS and CDR2 SASEGT. CDR3 length: 15 residues. Here the CDR3 reads CASRSGLAGHYEQYF. In nucleotides, the CDR3 is TGTGCCAGCAGATCCGGACTAGCGGGCCACTACGAGCAGTACTTC.

Points on this clone: The same CDR3 is also encoded by other DNA sequences in this sample. The V call is TRBV7-9, the J call TRBJ1-1; the D is unclear. V lost 1 base to trimming and J lost 8 bases, with 11 bases between them. This CDR3 is 13 amino acids long. Per the germline V gene, CDR1 is SEHNR and CDR2 is FQNEAQ (reference sequence). The DNA of the CDR3 is TGTGCCAGCAGCTTAGGAGGTGGAGTAGAAGCTTTCTTT. The encoded protein is CASSLGGGVEAFF.

This clone was seen more than once but under ten times. The chain carries TRBV7-9 and TRBJ2-7, with 7 positions matching TRBD1. CDR3 length: 13 amino acids. The J segment lost 2 bases and the V segment lost 5 bases, leaving 3 bases of the junction unmatched. Germline loops: CDR1 SEHNR, CDR2 FQNEAQ (reference sequence). The CDR3 sequence is CASSQQGTYEQYF. The CDR3 DNA is TGTGCCAGCAGCCAACAGGGGACCTACGAGCAGTACTTC.

The chain carries TRBV29-1 and TRBJ2-3; possibly TRBD2 for D (7 bases). The CDR3 is made up of 14 amino acids. Trimming took off 5 bases at V and 1 base at J, with 13 bases between the two ends. Germline V gives CDR1 SQVTM, CDR2 ANQGSEA. Here the CDR3 DNA reads TGCAGCGTTTTGGGGGGGCAAGGCACAGATACGCAGTATTTT. The encoded protein is CSVLGGQGTDTQYF.

DNA of the CDR3: TGTGCCAGCAGCCCCTCGACGTACAATGAGCAGTTCTTC. It is translated as CASSPSTYNEQFF. The chain carries TRBV7-2 and TRBJ2-1; D is undetermined. CDR3 length: 13 amino acids. Trimming removed 5 bases from V and 4 bases from J, with 9 bases in between. Germline CDR1 SGHTA, CDR2 FQGNSA.

This sequence joins TRBV6-1 and TRBJ2-7, with 10 bases identical to TRBD1. V lost 4 bases and J lost 3; bases outside the gene matches: 3. Germline CDR1 is MNHNS and CDR2 is SASEGT. The CDR3 is 14 residues long. CDR3 nucleotide sequence: TGTGCCAGCAGTGCGGGACAGGGGTTCTACGAGCAGTACTTC. Translation gives CASSAGQGFYEQYF.

This clone was detected a few times. The gene calls are TRBV7-8 and TRBJ2-4; 12 positions match TRBD2. The V gene's germline CDR1 is SGHVS and CDR2 FQNEAQ. V lost 4 bases, J lost 0 bases, and 7 bases stayed unmatched. CDR3 length: 18 residues. CDR3 bases: TGTGCCAGCAGCTCGCCCGGGGGACTAGCGGGAGCCAAAAACATTCAGTACTTC. The encoded protein is CASSSPGGLAGAKNIQYF.

The J gene is TRBJ1-2, the V gene TRBV9, with 7 bases lining up with TRBD1. The CDR3 is 15 amino acids. From germline, CDR1 is SGDLS and CDR2 YYNGEE. J lost 6 bases, V lost 1 base, and 9 bases had no gene match. This CDR3 is CASSVTNRGVNGYTF. The CDR3 nucleotides read TGTGCCAGCAGCGTAACGAACAGGGGAGTAAATGGCTACACCTTC.

The chain couples TRBV7-9 to TRBJ1-1; 7 bases are a match to TRBD1. V shed 6 bases, J shed 4 bases, and the junction held 17 bases outside the gene matches. The CDR3 contains 17 residues. Germline CDR1 reads SEHNR; CDR2 reads FQNEAQ (reference sequence). DNA for the CDR3: TGTGCCAGCAGTCACCAAAAAGGGGGCACGGGGGGCACTGAAGCTTTCTTT. It translates to CASSHQKGGTGGTEAFF.

The CDR3 DNA reads as TGTGCCAGCAGCTCGGGGGGGGCTAGCACTGAAGCTTTCTTT. It yields the protein CASSSGGASTEAFF. This chain uses TRBV7-6 with TRBJ1-1, with a possible D match to TRBD1 (6 bases). Germline values: CDR1 SGHVS, CDR2 FNYEAQ. V was pared by 4 bases and J by 4 bases, with 13 bases between. This CDR3 is built from 14 residues.

V and J are TRBV30 and TRBJ1-4, with D unclear. Germline V gene data show CDR1 as GTSNPN and CDR2 as SVGIG (reference sequence). The V gene lost 2 bases and the J gene lost 5 bases, with 3 bases spanning the gap. CDR3 size: 11 residues. Here the CDR3 reads CAWSLNEKLFF. CDR3 coding DNA: TGTGCCTGGAGTCTAAATGAAAAACTGTTTTTT.

V and J are TRBV27 and TRBJ2-3; D is possibly TRBD2 (7 bases). Per the germline V gene, CDR1 is MNHEY and CDR2 is SMNVEV (reference sequence). Trimming shortened V by 5 bases and J by 4 bases, and 16 bases separated the two germline ends. The CDR3 contains 15 residues. The CDR3 reads CASSPLRGRADTQYF. CDR3 DNA sequence: TGTGCCAGCAGTCCCTTAAGGGGGAGGGCAGATACGCAGTATTTT.

The J gene is TRBJ1-5, the V gene TRBV19; tentatively, D is TRBD1 (6 bases). The CDR3 sequence is 14 residues long. Germline values: CDR1 LNHDA, CDR2 SQIVND (reference sequence). V dropped 10 bases and J dropped 0 bases, with 13 bases sitting between them. CDR3 region: CATRDTFSNQPQHF. The CDR3 DNA reads TGTGCCACCCGGGACACTTTTAGCAATCAGCCCCAGCATTTT.

The chain is built from TRBV10-2 and TRBJ1-1; no reliable D call. CDR1 is WSHSY and CDR2 is SAAADI in the germline V gene. V was cut by 2 bases and J by 8 bases, with 9 bases left in between. The CDR3 has 12 amino acids. CDR3 amino acids: CASSEATGEAFF. CDR3 nucleotides: TGCGCCAGCAGTGAGGCGACGGGGGAAGCTTTCTTT.

V usage is TRBV7-9 and J usage is TRBJ2-7; maybe TRBD2 (7 bases). Germline V gene data show CDR1 as SEHNR and CDR2 as FQNEAQ (reference sequence). V was cut by 6 bases and J by 0 bases, with 15 bases left in between. CDR3 size: 15 residues. The CDR3 DNA reads TGTGCCAGCAGAGAAGGGGGAGGGGGCTCCTACGAGCAGTACTTC. Protein sequence: CASREGGGGSYEQYF.

The chain joins TRBV29-1 to TRBJ1-5, with D uncertain. The CDR3 loop spans 12 amino acids. CDR1 is SQVTM and CDR2 is ANQGSEA in the germline V gene. The V end lost 4 bases, the J end lost 2 bases, and 6 bases lay between the germline ends. The CDR3 sequence is CSVVQGNQPQHF. CDR3 sequence (DNA): TGCAGCGTTGTGCAGGGCAATCAGCCCCAGCATTTT.

The J gene is TRBJ1-2, the V gene TRBV6-5; D is ambiguous. With 5 bases removed from V and 0 bases from J, the gap between germline ends came to 7 bases. CDR3 length: 13 residues. Per germline, CDR1 MNHEY and CDR2 SVGAGI. CDR3 sequence: CASSAEPNYGYTF. The CDR3, as DNA: TGTGCCAGCAGTGCCGAACCTAACTATGGCTACACCTTC.

This clone occurred once. The J gene is TRBJ2-2, the V gene TRBV2, with D possibly TRBD1 on 5 matching bases. From germline, CDR1 is SNHLY and CDR2 FYNNEI. V was shortened by 8 bases and J by 0 bases, with 19 bases between the two germline ends. There are 17 residues in the CDR3. CDR3 in DNA: TGTGCCAGCGGCACAGGTCGCCGCTCCGCGAACACCGGGGAGCTGTTTTTT. Its translation: CASGTGRRSANTGELFF.

The chain couples TRBV7-9 to TRBJ1-1; D ambiguous. The length of the CDR3 is 14 residues. The V gene's germline CDR1 is SEHNR and CDR2 FQNEAQ (reference sequence). The V gene lost 1 base and the J gene lost 4 bases, with 10 bases spanning the gap. The DNA for the CDR3 is TGTGCCAGCAGCTTAGGGCAATGGAGCACTGAAGCTTTCTTT. It specifies CASSLGQWSTEAFF.

V is TRBV10-3 and J is TRBJ2-1; D is uncertain. CDR1 and CDR2 (germline): ENHRY, SYGVKD. The CDR3 covers 13 residues. V was clipped by 4 bases and J by 9 bases, with 13 bases between them. The chain's CDR3 is CAISAYEEREQFF. As DNA, the CDR3 is TGTGCCATCAGTGCTTACGAGGAACGTGAGCAGTTCTTC.